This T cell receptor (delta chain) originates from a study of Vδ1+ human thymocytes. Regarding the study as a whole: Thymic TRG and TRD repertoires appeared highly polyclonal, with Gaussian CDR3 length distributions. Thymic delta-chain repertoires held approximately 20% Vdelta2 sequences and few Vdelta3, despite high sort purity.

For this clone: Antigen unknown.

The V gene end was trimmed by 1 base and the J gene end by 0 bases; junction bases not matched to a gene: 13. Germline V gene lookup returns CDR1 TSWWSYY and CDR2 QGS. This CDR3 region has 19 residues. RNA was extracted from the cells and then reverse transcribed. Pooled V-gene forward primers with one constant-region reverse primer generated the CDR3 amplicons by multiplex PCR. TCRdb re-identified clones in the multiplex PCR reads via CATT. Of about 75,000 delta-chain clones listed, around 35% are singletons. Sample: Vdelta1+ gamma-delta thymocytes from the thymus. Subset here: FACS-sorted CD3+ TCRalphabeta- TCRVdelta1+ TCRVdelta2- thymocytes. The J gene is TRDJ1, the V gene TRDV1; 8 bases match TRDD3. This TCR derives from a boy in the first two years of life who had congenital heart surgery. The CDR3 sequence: CALGERALLGVKYTDKLIF. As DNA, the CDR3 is TGTGCTCTTGGGGAACGGGCTTTACTGGGGGTCAAGTACACCGATAAACTCATCTTT.